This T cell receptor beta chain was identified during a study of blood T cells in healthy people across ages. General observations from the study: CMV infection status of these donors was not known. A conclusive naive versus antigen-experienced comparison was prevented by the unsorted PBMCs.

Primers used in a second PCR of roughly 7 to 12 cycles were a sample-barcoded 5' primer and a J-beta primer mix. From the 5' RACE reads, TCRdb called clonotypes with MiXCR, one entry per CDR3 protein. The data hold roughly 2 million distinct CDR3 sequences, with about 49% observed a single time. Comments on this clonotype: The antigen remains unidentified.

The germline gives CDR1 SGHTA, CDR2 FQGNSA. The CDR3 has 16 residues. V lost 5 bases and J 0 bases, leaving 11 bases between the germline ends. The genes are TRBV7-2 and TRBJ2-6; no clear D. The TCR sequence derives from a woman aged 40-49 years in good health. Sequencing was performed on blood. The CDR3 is CASSTRRISGANVLTF. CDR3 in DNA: TGTGCCAGCAGCACACGACGGATCTCTGGGGCCAACGTCCTGACTTTC. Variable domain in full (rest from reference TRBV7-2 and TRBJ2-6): GAGVSQSPSNKVTEKGKDVELRCDPISGHTALYWYRQSLGQGLEFLIYFQGNSAPDKSGLPSDRFSAERTGGSVSTLTIQRTQQEDSAVYLCASSTRRISGANVLTFGAGSRLTVL.